These 14 T cell receptor beta chains were all obtained from the same sample, sequenced in a study of blood T cell repertoires in COVID-19. Data came from immunoSEQ multiplex PCR; TCRdb stores just in-frame clones and leaves some out. The sample lists 200,000 to 300,000 clones; around nine tenths were seen once. The source material was peripheral blood. The receptor set was obtained from a man older than 75 with acute or convalescent COVID-19.

V is TRBV4-3 and J is TRBJ1-5; D is ambiguous. V was cut by 0 bases and J by 7 bases, with 10 bases left in between. The CDR3 covers 14 residues. Germline CDR1 and CDR2: LGHNA and YSLEER. The CDR3 region has the DNA TGCGCCAGCAGCCAAGATGCGCGGGTCCAGCCCCAGCATTTT. As protein: CASSQDARVQPQHF.

This sequence joins TRBV6-5 and TRBJ2-7; 8 bases are shared with TRBD1. The V gene end was trimmed by 7 bases and the J gene end by 2 bases; junction bases not matched to a gene: 4. The CDR3 runs 13 residues. Germline assignment: CDR1 MNHEY and CDR2 SVGAGI. The CDR3 sequence is CASIAGGAYEQYF. The CDR3 bases are TGTGCCAGCATTGCAGGGGGCGCCTACGAGCAGTACTTC.

The V gene is TRBV18, the J gene TRBJ1-6, with TRBD1 identical over 10 bases. From germline, CDR1 is KGHSH and CDR2 LQKENI. This CDR3 region has 16 residues. The J segment lost 5 bases and the V segment lost 4 bases, leaving 5 bases of the junction unmatched. DNA for the CDR3: TGTGCCAGCTCACTAACCGGGACAGGGGATAATTCACCCCTCCACTTT. It translates to CASSLTGTGDNSPLHF.

This chain uses TRBV5-1 with TRBJ2-7; 8 positions match TRBD1. Trimming took 3 bases from V and 3 from J; bases not matched to a gene: 14. The germline V gene has CDR1 SGHRS and CDR2 YFSETQ. This CDR3 has 17 residues. The CDR3 DNA sequence: TGCGCCAGCAGCTACATAACTGACCGGACAGGGAACTACGAGCAGTACTTC. This translates into CASSYITDRTGNYEQYF.

V gene TRBV18 combines with J gene TRBJ2-1; D uncertain. V lost 1 base, J lost 5 bases, and 6 bases lay in between. The CDR3 is 13 amino acids. CDR1 is KGHSH and CDR2 is LQKENI in the germline V gene. CDR3 protein: CASSPLAHNEQFF. The CDR3 DNA reads as TGTGCCAGCTCACCACTAGCTCACAATGAGCAGTTCTTC.

V and J are TRBV19 and TRBJ1-2, with D possibly being TRBD1 (6 bases). CDR1 and CDR2 from the germline V gene are LNHDA and SQIVND (reference sequence). The CDR3 is made up of 14 amino acids. Trimming left V 7 bases short and J 4 bases short, with 16 bases between. CDR3 sequence reads: CASIPGASSYGYTF. In DNA, the CDR3 is TGTGCCAGTATTCCAGGGGCCTCCTCCTATGGCTACACCTTC. Together with reference TRBV19 and TRBJ1-2, the CDR3 gives the full variable domain: DGGITQSPKYLFRKEGQNVTLSCEQNLNHDAMYWYRQDPGQGLRLIYYSQIVNDFQKGDIAEGYSVSREKKESFPLTVTSAQKNPTAFYLCASIPGASSYGYTFGSGTRLTVV.

J is TRBJ1-1 and V is TRBV11-3, with D unresolved. Germline CDR1 SGHNT, CDR2 YENEEA. V shed 3 bases and J shed 0 bases, with 8 bases lying between them. This CDR3 region has 14 residues. The CDR3 sequence: CASSFAGMNTEAFF. Here the CDR3 DNA reads TGTGCCAGCAGCTTCGCAGGCATGAACACTGAAGCTTTCTTT.

The genes are TRBV9 and TRBJ2-5; D ambiguous. The V and J ends lost 0 bases and 4 bases respectively, with 4 bases between them. Germline-derived CDR1 and CDR2 are SGDLS and YYNGEE. The CDR3 runs 12 residues. The CDR3 loop reads CASSVDGETQYF. CDR3 coding DNA: TGTGCCAGCAGCGTAGACGGAGAGACCCAGTACTTC.

The V and J genes are TRBV5-1 and TRBJ2-2; D is possibly TRBD2 (6 bases). The germline V gene encodes CDR1 SGHRS and CDR2 YFSETQ. The CDR3 consists of 13 residues. V lost 4 bases and J lost 8, with 12 bases in between. CDR3 protein: CASSQGTQGELFF. The CDR3 nucleotides are TGCGCCAGCAGCCAAGGGACTCAGGGGGAGCTGTTTTTT.

The count of this clone is one. The rearrangement joins TRBV6-5 to TRBJ1-1; D gene ambiguous. Deletions cut 2 bases from V and 5 bases from J, with 12 bases between. Looked up from germline, CDR1 is MNHEY and CDR2 is SVGAGI. The CDR3 extends over 14 amino acids. The CDR3 nucleotides are TGTGCCAGCAGTTACGAGGGCGTACGTACTGAAGCTTTCTTT. Protein sequence: CASSYEGVRTEAFF.

Concerning this clone itself: A junction boundary mismatches the germline segment, possibly from a read error. For the CDR3, the DNA is TGTGCTAGCAGCCTCGGCAGGGGGCAAGAGACCCAGTACTTC. As protein: CASSLGRGQETQYF. The chain is built from TRBV7-7 and TRBJ2-5, with TRBD1 matching over 7 bases. The CDR3 length is 14 residues. Germline CDR1 and CDR2: SSHAT and FNYEAQ (reference sequence).

V is TRBV6-5 and J is TRBJ1-4, with TRBD1 identical over 7 bases. This CDR3 contains 15 residues. The junction had 4 bases not matched to a gene; V was cut back by 5 bases and J by 1 base. The germline V gene has CDR1 MNHEY and CDR2 SVGAGI. In nucleotides, the CDR3 is TGTGCCAGCAGTACTCCAGGGGGAACTAATGAAAAACTGTTTTTT. As protein: CASSTPGGTNEKLFF.

This clone was found a few times. The chain recombines TRBV7-2 with TRBJ1-3; tentatively, D is TRBD1 (5 bases). Germline CDR1 reads SGHTA; CDR2 reads FQGNSA. There are 14 residues in the CDR3. The V and J ends lost 5 bases and 7 bases respectively, with 15 bases between them. The CDR3 sequence: CASSLSGGLNTIYF. The CDR3 DNA reads as TGTGCCAGCAGCCTCAGCGGGGGTTTGAACACCATATATTTT.

The V call is TRBV7-9, the J call TRBJ2-5; D gene unclear. V was trimmed by 0 bases and J by 5 bases, leaving 10 bases between them. This CDR3 comprises 14 residues. The germline V gene has CDR1 SEHNR and CDR2 FQNEAQ (reference sequence). The CDR3 spells CASSLALRRETQYF. In nucleotides, the CDR3 is TGTGCCAGCAGCTTAGCGCTACGCCGGGAGACCCAGTACTTC.